This is a list of T cell receptor beta chains from one sample in a study of graft-versus-host responses after intestinal transplantation. Libraries were prepared by immunoSEQ multiplex PCR; TCRdb keeps only in-frame clonotypes and omits some of them. The repertoire holds about 20,000 clones, with around nine tenths as singletons. This specimen was bone marrow, taken roughly 130 days after transplant. The origin of the receptors is a human patient who received an intestinal transplant, so some T cells may come from the graft donor. The CDR3 runs from the conserved cysteine through the conserved F or W. The D gene is left open where the match is weak. Expanded clones get a size class; other rows say once, few or many, or leave the size out.

>TRBD2|TRBV4-2|TRBJ2-7|medium-sized
CASSQEVGRGFNEQYF
TGTGCCAGCAGCCAAGAGGTGGGGCGGGGGTTCAACGAGCAGTACTTC
>-|TRBV19|TRBJ2-5|-
CASGGFGETQYF
TGTGCCAGCGGAGGGTTCGGGGAGACCCAGTACTTC
>-|TRBV10-2|TRBJ2-3|-
CASSYLRSSTDTQYF
TGCGCCAGCAGTTATCTTCGATCTAGCACAGATACGCAGTATTTT
>TRBD1|TRBV5-4|TRBJ2-5|-
CASSQGTGWDQETQYF
TGTGCCAGCAGCCAGGGGACAGGTTGGGACCAAGAGACCCAGTACTTC
>TRBD2|TRBV5-4|TRBJ2-1|-
CASSLSSGAYNEQFF
TGTGCCAGCAGCTTGTCTAGCGGAGCCTACAATGAGCAGTTCTTC
>-|TRBV4-2|TRBJ2-3|once
CASSPRDTTDTQYF
TGTGCCAGCAGCCCCCGGGACACCACAGATACGCAGTATTTT
>-|TRBV14|TRBJ2-1|-
CASSQEGRGTQISYNEQFF
TGTGCCAGCAGCCAAGAGGGCCGGGGCACCCAGATCTCCTACAATGAGCAGTTCTTC
>-|TRBV6-6|TRBJ2-1|-
CASSYGRTARAEQFF
TGTGCCAGCAGTTACGGAAGGACCGCTCGGGCTGAGCAGTTCTTC
>-|TRBV12-5|TRBJ1-1|-
CASGTLDQGTEAFF
TGTGCTAGTGGTACCCTGGATCAAGGGACTGAAGCTTTCTTT
>-|TRBV5-4|TRBJ1-2|-
CASSPYRAQNYGYTF
TGTGCCAGCAGCCCTTACAGGGCTCAGAACTATGGCTACACCTTC
>-|TRBV27|TRBJ1-5|few
CASSSLVAGAQPQHF
TGTGCCAGCAGTTCTCTTGTGGCAGGGGCCCAGCCCCAGCATTTT
>-|TRBV7-3|TRBJ1-1|once
CASSAGGLNTEAFF
TGTGCCAGCAGCGCCGGGGGGCTGAACACTGAAGCTTTCTTT
>-|TRBV7-2|TRBJ2-3|-
CASSRTGVYTDTQYF
TGTGCCAGCAGCCGAACGGGAGTTTACACAGATACGCAGTATTTT
>-|TRBV30|TRBJ2-5|-
CAWSLKIGETQYF
TGTGCCTGGAGTCTAAAAATCGGAGAGACCCAGTACTTC
>-|TRBV5-6|TRBJ2-7|-
CASSLPSSYEQYF
TGTGCCAGCAGTCTACCGAGCTCCTACGAGCAGTACTTC
>TRBD1|TRBV15|TRBJ2-7|-
CATSHLPGQGFKEQYF
TGTGCCACCAGCCACCTTCCGGGACAGGGCTTTAAGGAGCAGTACTTC
>-|TRBV27|TRBJ2-6|-
CASSFSGANVLTF
TGTGCCAGCAGTTTCTCCGGGGCCAACGTCCTGACTTTC
>-|TRBV14|TRBJ2-5|-
CASSQRKTSTETQYF
TGTGCCAGCAGCCAAAGGAAAACTAGCACAGAGACCCAGTACTTC
>TRBD2|TRBV5-1|TRBJ2-4|-
CASRSLAGAQNIQYF
TGCGCCAGCAGGTCACTAGCGGGGGCTCAAAACATTCAGTACTTC
>-|TRBV2|TRBJ1-5|-
CASMRRNSNQPQHF
TGTGCCAGCATGCGACGCAATAGCAATCAGCCCCAGCATTTT
>-|TRBV27|TRBJ2-7|-
CASRAGAYEQYF
TGTGCCAGCAGGGCAGGGGCCTACGAGCAGTACTTC
>-|TRBV10-3|TRBJ1-2|-
CAISLGGPWGYTF
TGTGCCATCAGTCTTGGGGGGCCTTGGGGCTACACCTTC
>TRBD2|TRBV7-3|TRBJ2-1|few
CASSPYFGTSGYNEQFF
TGTGCCAGCAGCCCTTACTTCGGGACTAGCGGTTACAATGAGCAGTTCTTC
>-|TRBV7-6|TRBJ2-1|-
CASSLGGTRSSYNEQFF
TGTGCCAGCAGCTTAGGCGGGACCAGGAGCTCCTACAATGAGCAGTTCTTC
>-|TRBV5-4|TRBJ2-3|-
CASVQSGGGGTDTQYF
TGTGCCAGCGTTCAGAGCGGAGGAGGTGGCACAGATACGCAGTATTTT
>-|TRBV21-1|TRBJ1-2|-
CASSKGTGNYGYTF
TGTGCCAGCAGCAAAGGGACAGGGAACTATGGCTACACCTTC
>TRBD2|TRBV28|TRBJ2-7|once
CASSWGSGSSYEQYF
TGTGCCAGCAGTTGGGGTAGCGGGAGTTCCTACGAGCAGTACTTC
>-|TRBV11-2|TRBJ2-7|-
CASSPRDPPYEQYF
TGTGCCAGCAGCCCCAGGGATCCCCCCTACGAGCAGTACTTC
>-|TRBV19|TRBJ1-4|-
CASSGDDAEKLFF
TGTGCCAGTAGTGGGGACGACGCCGAAAAACTGTTTTTT
>-|TRBV5-2|TRBJ2-6|-
CASNKLRDTQSRANVLTF
TGTGCCAGCAATAAACTTAGAGATACACAAAGTCGGGCCAACGTCCTGACTTTC
>TRBD2|TRBV6-6|TRBJ2-3|-
CASTPNRGADTQYF
TGTGCCAGCACCCCCAATCGGGGGGCAGATACGCAGTATTTT
>TRBD1|TRBV6-5|TRBJ1-2|once
CASRSGQYYGYTF
TGTGCCAGCAGGTCGGGACAGTACTATGGCTACACCTTC
>-|TRBV6-6|TRBJ2-7|-
CASSYAYEQYF
TGTGCCAGCAGTTACGCCTACGAGCAGTACTTC
>-|TRBV18|TRBJ2-3|-
CASSPAAGATQTTQYF
TGTGCCAGCTCACCGGCGGCAGGAGCCACACAAACTACGCAGTATTTT
>-|TRBV28|TRBJ2-7|once
CASSLWQPGLFSYEQYF
TGTGCCAGCAGTTTATGGCAACCAGGACTTTTCTCCTACGAGCAGTACTTC
>-|TRBV5-8|TRBJ1-1|-
CASSLGRYTEAFF
TGTGCCAGCAGCTTGGGTCGGTACACTGAAGCTTTCTTT
>-|TRBV6-6|TRBJ2-7|-
CASSYDTFSYEQYF
TGTGCCAGCAGTTACGACACATTCTCCTACGAGCAGTACTTC
>-|TRBV19|TRBJ2-7|-
CASRAEVSYEQYF
TGTGCCAGTAGGGCGGAGGTGTCCTACGAGCAGTACTTC
>-|TRBV5-6|TRBJ2-3|-
CATSYRRTAALTDTQYF
TGTGCCACGAGCTATAGGAGGACAGCGGCCCTGACAGATACGCAGTATTTT
>TRBD2|TRBV19|TRBJ2-3|-
CASRHSGRFKGDTQYF
TGTGCCAGTAGGCATAGCGGGAGGTTCAAGGGCGATACGCAGTATTTT
>TRBD1|TRBV6-5|TRBJ2-7|-
CATETGTGAYEQYF
TGTGCCACGGAAACCGGGACAGGGGCTTACGAGCAGTACTTC
>-|TRBV6-1|TRBJ1-1|-
CASSLQAKAEAFF
TGTGCCAGCAGCCTACAGGCTAAGGCTGAAGCTTTCTTT
>-|TRBV10-2|TRBJ1-2|-
CAGLIGYGYTF
TGCGCCGGACTGATAGGGTATGGCTACACCTTC
>-|TRBV5-4|TRBJ2-7|-
CASSRDNYEQYF
TGTGCCAGCAGCCGGGACAACTACGAGCAGTACTTC
>TRBD1|TRBV10-3|TRBJ2-1|few
CAIRQGDNEQFF
TGTGCCATCAGACAGGGGGACAATGAGCAGTTCTTC
>-|TRBV6-5|TRBJ2-2|-
CASSLRRTPNTGELFF
TGTGCCAGCAGTTTACGACGGACGCCGAACACCGGGGAGCTGTTTTTT
>-|TRBV20-1|TRBJ2-1|-
CSGAAYNEQFF
TGCAGTGGAGCGGCGTACAATGAGCAGTTCTTC
>TRBD2|TRBV7-6|TRBJ2-5|once
CASSHRLAGETQYF
TGTGCCAGCAGCCACCGACTAGCGGGGGAGACCCAGTACTTC
>-|TRBV19|TRBJ2-7|-
CASMSLYEQYF
TGTGCCAGTATGTCGCTCTACGAGCAGTACTTC
>TRBD2|TRBV7-3|TRBJ2-5|-
CASSLTSGGQETQYF
TGTGCCAGCAGCTTAACTAGCGGGGGGCAAGAGACCCAGTACTTC
>TRBD2|TRBV11-1|TRBJ2-5|once
CASTGGLAEQETQYF
TGTGCCAGCACCGGAGGACTAGCGGAACAAGAGACCCAGTACTTC
>-|TRBV11-1|TRBJ2-3|few
CASSPRGGSTDTQYF
TGTGCCAGCAGCCCCAGGGGGGGAAGCACAGATACGCAGTATTTT
>TRBD1|TRBV9|TRBJ1-2|few
CASSLGQGGAYGYTF
TGTGCCAGCAGCCTAGGACAGGGGGGGGCCTATGGCTACACCTTC
>-|TRBV25-1|TRBJ2-2|-
CASSEDWRTGELFF
TGTGCCAGCAGTGAAGATTGGCGAACCGGGGAGCTGTTTTTT
>TRBD1|TRBV6-5|TRBJ1-5|-
CASTPTGGGQPQHF
TGTGCCAGCACCCCGACAGGGGGTGGACAGCCCCAGCATTTT
>TRBD1|TRBV9|TRBJ2-5|-
CASSFRDRGLQETQYF
TGTGCCAGCAGCTTCCGGGACAGGGGTCTCCAAGAGACCCAGTACTTC
>TRBD2|TRBV6-6|TRBJ2-7|-
CASSAGGLAGTYEQYF
TGTGCCAGCAGTGCTGGGGGACTAGCGGGAACCTACGAGCAGTACTTC
>TRBD2|TRBV6-6|TRBJ2-2|-
CASNLREGTNTGELFF
TGTGCCAGCAACCTAAGGGAGGGAACGAACACCGGGGAGCTGTTTTTT
>-|TRBV30|TRBJ1-1|-
CARAGKMNTEAFF
TGTGCCCGCGCCGGAAAAATGAACACTGAAGCTTTCTTT
>TRBD2|TRBV28|TRBJ2-2|-
CASSTPGTSGLSRNTGELFF
TGTGCCAGCAGCACTCCGGGGACTAGCGGCCTTTCTAGGAACACCGGGGAGCTGTTTTTT